The present T cell receptor (beta chain) was sequenced within a study of blood T cells in healthy people across ages. Germline lookup yields CDR1 SNHLY and CDR2 FYNNEI. Trimming stripped 6 bases from V and 7 bases from J, with 18 bases between. The CDR3 has 15 amino acids. Details on this clonotype: Its antigen is still unknown.

Study conclusions and caveats: Per million T cells, TCR beta diversity dropped about linearly as age rose.

The use of a sample-barcoded 5' primer and a J-beta primer mix characterized a second PCR of 7 to 11 cycles. One entry per CDR3 protein results from TCRdb running MiXCR on the 5' RACE reads. The sample holds 1.2 million to 1.5 million distinct CDR3 sequences, approximately 60% seen once. V usage is TRBV2 and J usage is TRBJ1-4; possibly TRBD1 for D (5 bases). Specimen: blood. The TCR was taken from a man younger than 30 in good health. As DNA, the CDR3 is TGTGCCAGCAGCCAAGTTACCGGGGGGAGTGAAAAACTGTTTTTT. Amino acids: CASSQVTGGSEKLFF.